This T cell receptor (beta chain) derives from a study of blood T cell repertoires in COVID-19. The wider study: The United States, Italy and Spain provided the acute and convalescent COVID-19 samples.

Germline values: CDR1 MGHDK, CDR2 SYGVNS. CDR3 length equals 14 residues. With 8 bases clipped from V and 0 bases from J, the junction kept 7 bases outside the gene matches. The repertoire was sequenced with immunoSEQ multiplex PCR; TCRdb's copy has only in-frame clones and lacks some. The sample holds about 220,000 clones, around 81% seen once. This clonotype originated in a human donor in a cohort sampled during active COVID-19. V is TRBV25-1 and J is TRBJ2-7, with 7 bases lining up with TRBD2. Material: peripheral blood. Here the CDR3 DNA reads TGTGCCAGCGGCGGGGGTTTGAGCTCCTACGAGCAGTACTTC. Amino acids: CASGGGLSSYEQYF.